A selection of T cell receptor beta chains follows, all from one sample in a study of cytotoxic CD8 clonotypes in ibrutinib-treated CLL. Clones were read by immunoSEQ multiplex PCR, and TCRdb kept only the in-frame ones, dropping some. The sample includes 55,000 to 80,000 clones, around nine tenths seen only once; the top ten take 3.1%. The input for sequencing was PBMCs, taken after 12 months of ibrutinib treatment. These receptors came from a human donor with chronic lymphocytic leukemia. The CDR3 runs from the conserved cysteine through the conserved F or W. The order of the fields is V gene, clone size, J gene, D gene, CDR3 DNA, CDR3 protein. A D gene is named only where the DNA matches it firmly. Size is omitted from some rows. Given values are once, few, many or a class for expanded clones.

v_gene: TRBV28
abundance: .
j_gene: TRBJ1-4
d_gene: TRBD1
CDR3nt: TGTGCCAGCAGGGGACAGGGTAATGAAAAACTGTTTTTT
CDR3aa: CASRGQGNEKLFF

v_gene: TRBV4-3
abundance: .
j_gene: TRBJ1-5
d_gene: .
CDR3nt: TGCGCCAGCAGCCAAGATACAGGGAGTGGCAATCAGCCCCAGCATTTT
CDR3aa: CASSQDTGSGNQPQHF

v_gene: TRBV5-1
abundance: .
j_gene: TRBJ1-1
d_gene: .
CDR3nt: TGCGCCAGCAGCTTGGGGGACGGCAGGGTTATGAACACTGAAGCTTTCTTT
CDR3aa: CASSLGDGRVMNTEAFF

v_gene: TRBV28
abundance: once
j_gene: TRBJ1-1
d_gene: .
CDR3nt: TGTGCCAGCAGTTCCAAGGCGATGAACACTGAAGCTTTCTTT
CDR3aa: CASSSKAMNTEAFF

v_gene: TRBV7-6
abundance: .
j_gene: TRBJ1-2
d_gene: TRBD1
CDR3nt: TGTGCCAGCAGCTTAGACCCCAGGGGGCTAGATGGCTACACCTTC
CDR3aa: CASSLDPRGLDGYTF

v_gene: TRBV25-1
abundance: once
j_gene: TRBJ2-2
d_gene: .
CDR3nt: TGTGCCAGCAGTGGATCCGGGGCCGGGGAGCTGTTTTTT
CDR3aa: CASSGSGAGELFF

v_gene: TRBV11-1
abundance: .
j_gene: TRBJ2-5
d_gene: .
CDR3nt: TGTGCCAGCAGCTTATTCAGCCAAGAGACCCAGTACTTC
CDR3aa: CASSLFSQETQYF

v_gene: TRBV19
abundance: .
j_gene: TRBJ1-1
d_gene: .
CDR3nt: TGTGCCACTCTGGACAGAGGTAACACTGAAGCTTTCTTT
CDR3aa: CATLDRGNTEAFF

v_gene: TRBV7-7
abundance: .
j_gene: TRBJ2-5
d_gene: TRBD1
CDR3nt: TGTGCCAGCAGCTCCGGACAGGGGGCAGAGACCCAGTACTTC
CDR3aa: CASSSGQGAETQYF

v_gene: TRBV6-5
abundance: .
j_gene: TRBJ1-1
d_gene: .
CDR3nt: TGTGCCAGCACCCCCGGAGGGGAAGGCACTGAAGCTTTCTTT
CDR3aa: CASTPGGEGTEAFF

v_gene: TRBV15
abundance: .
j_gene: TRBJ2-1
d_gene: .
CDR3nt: TGTGCCACCAGGGCGAACAATGAGCAGTTCTTC
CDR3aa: CATRANNEQFF

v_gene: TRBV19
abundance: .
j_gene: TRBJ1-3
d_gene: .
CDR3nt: TGTGCCAGTGCACAGGGCTTTGGAAACACCATATATTTT
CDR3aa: CASAQGFGNTIYF

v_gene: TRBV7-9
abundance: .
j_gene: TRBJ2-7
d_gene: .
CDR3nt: TGTGCCAGCAGCATGCTCGGGAGCGGCTCCTACGAGCAGTACTTC
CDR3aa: CASSMLGSGSYEQYF